The present TCR beta chain was sequenced within a study of blood T cells in healthy people across ages. Findings and caveats of the study: Per million T cells, the diversity of TCR beta decreased roughly linearly as age advanced.

In regard to this clonotype: Its antigen is not known.

V shed 1 base and J 0 bases; nucleotides not matched to a gene: 13. This CDR3 contains 19 residues. The germline V gene has CDR1 SGHAT and CDR2 FQNNGV. Together with a sample-barcoded 5' primer, a J-beta primer mix was included in a second PCR lasting about 7 to 12 cycles. TCRdb processed the 5' RACE reads anew with MiXCR; each CDR3 protein has one entry. The sample carries around 790,000 distinct CDR3 sequences, roughly 44% recorded once. The clonotype originates from a man between 60 and 75 years old in good health. The V and J genes are TRBV11-2 and TRBJ2-5, with TRBD2 matching 8 bases. The specimen sequenced was blood. CDR3 DNA: TGTGCCAGCAGCTTAGTTACTGGTCGCCAGCGGGGGTACCAAGAGACCCAGTACTTC. The encoded protein is CASSLVTGRQRGYQETQYF.